One sample yielded the 14 T cell receptor beta chains listed below, sequenced in a study of STAT3 mutations in large granular lymphocyte leukemia. Whole-study results and caveats: In T-cell large granular lymphocyte leukemia, about half of patients showed multiple immunodominant subclonotypes.

Their antigens remain unidentified. The repertoire was sequenced with immunoSEQ multiplex PCR; TCRdb's copy has only in-frame clones and lacks some. The sample records some 17,000 clones, around four fifths being singletons. Input material: peripheral blood mononuclear cells. The source is a man aged 50 or older with T-cell large granular lymphocyte leukemia. Some clones in this sample may be carry-over from other donors' samples.

V gene TRBV18 combines with J gene TRBJ2-7, with D maybe TRBD2 (6 bases). The length of the CDR3 is 12 residues. The germline CDR1 and CDR2 sequences are KGHSH and LQKENI. Deletions cut 6 bases from V and 6 bases from J, with 12 bases between. CDR3 protein: CASSPGLGEQYF. CDR3 sequence (DNA): TGTGCCAGCTCCCCGGGACTTGGCGAGCAGTACTTC.

This clone was recorded a few times. The chain joins TRBV29-1 to TRBJ2-1; TRBD1 is a possible D gene (6 bases). Trimming shortened V by 7 bases and J by 8 bases, and 15 bases separated the two germline ends. This CDR3 has 12 amino acids. CDR1 and CDR2 from the germline V gene are SQVTM and ANQGSEA. In DNA form, the CDR3 reads TGCAGCGCGAAACAGGGTCTCGATGAGCAGTTCTTC. This translates into CSAKQGLDEQFF.

The rearrangement links TRBV9 to TRBJ2-7, with a weak D call TRBD1 (5 bases). There are 15 residues in the CDR3. The V and J ends lost 1 base and 6 bases respectively, with 17 bases between them. Germline loops: CDR1 SGDLS, CDR2 YYNGEE. The CDR3 sequence is CASSVQTGSVSEQYF. CDR3 bases: TGTGCCAGCAGCGTACAAACAGGTTCGGTGAGCGAGCAGTACTTC.

The table lists this clone with a few counts. The chain couples TRBV7-8 to TRBJ1-2; TRBD1 matches at 8 bases. Trimming took 1 base from V and 4 from J; bases not matched to a gene: 5. The CDR3 has 15 amino acids. Germline V lookup: CDR1 SGHVS, CDR2 FQNEAQ. CDR3 in DNA: TGTGCCAGCAGCTTAGGGGCCACAGGGGGCTATGGCTACACCTTC. It specifies CASSLGATGGYGYTF.

V and J are TRBV20-1 and TRBJ1-1; possible D gene TRBD1, 5 bases. Trimming took off 5 bases at V and 8 bases at J, with 12 bases between the two ends. This CDR3 is built from 11 residues. The germline gives CDR1 DFQATT, CDR2 SNEGSKA (reference sequence). The CDR3 DNA reads TGCAGTGCTTCACAGGAGTCCGAAGCTTTCTTT. This gives the protein CSASQESEAFF.

The count of this clone is one. The V call is TRBV11-2, the J call TRBJ2-7; TRBD2 aligns across 7 bases. The CDR3 sequence is 15 residues long. The J segment lost 6 bases and the V segment lost 7 bases, leaving 15 bases of the junction unmatched. Germline V gene sequence: CDR1 SGHAT, CDR2 FQNNGV. The CDR3 reads CASTIGGRAPIEQYF. CDR3 sequence (DNA): TGTGCCAGCACTATCGGGGGGAGGGCCCCTATCGAGCAGTACTTC. The full variable domain, rest sourced from reference TRBV11-2 and TRBJ2-7, is EAGVAQSPRYKIIEKRQSVAFWCNPISGHATLYWYQQILGQGPKLLIQFQNNGVVDDSQLPKDRFSAERLKGVDSTLKIQPAKLEDSAVYLCASTIGGRAPIEQYFGPGTRLTVT.

This clone occurred a few times. This rearrangement joins TRBV20-1 to TRBJ2-5; no clear D. V shed 8 bases and J shed 5 bases, with 9 bases lying between them. The CDR3 is 10 amino acids. Per germline, CDR1 DFQATT and CDR2 SNEGSKA (reference sequence). The CDR3 DNA reads as TGCAGTCCTACCAGGGAGACCCAGTACTTC. This encodes CSPTRETQYF.

By sample fraction, this clone is medium-sized (0.01 to 0.1%). V usage is TRBV6-5 and J usage is TRBJ1-2; unclear D gene. CDR3 length: 13 amino acids. Trimming left V 3 bases short and J 3 bases short, with 8 bases between. Germline V CDR1 and CDR2: MNHEY, SVGAGI. CDR3 sequence: CASSYGPYYGYTF. CDR3 nucleotides: TGTGCCAGCAGTTATGGCCCGTACTATGGCTACACCTTC.

The rearrangement links TRBV27 to TRBJ2-3; 10 nucleotides align to TRBD1. Germline V gives CDR1 MNHEY, CDR2 SMNVEV (reference sequence). The CDR3 length is 21 residues. Losses at the gene ends were 3 bases for V and 0 bases for J; bases not matched to a gene: 18. In DNA, the CDR3 is TGTGCCAGCAGTTTTTACCCCCCGACAGGGGGCCGGCGGGGTAGCACAGATACGCAGTATTTT. Translation gives CASSFYPPTGGRRGSTDTQYF.

The chain has TRBV29-1 and TRBJ2-5; weak D call: TRBD1 (7 bases). Trimming took 0 bases from V and 4 from J, leaving 9 bases between them. This CDR3 spans 13 amino acids. Germline-derived CDR1 and CDR2 are SQVTM and ANQGSEA. CDR3 bases: TGCAGCGTTGAAGATCAGGGGGGAGAGACCCAGTACTTC. Translation: CSVEDQGGETQYF.

The chain recombines TRBV29-1 with TRBJ1-2; TRBD1 matches 7 bases. The CDR3 is 14 amino acids. Trimming removed 0 bases from V and 8 bases from J; junction bases left unmatched: 9. Per the germline V gene, CDR1 is SQVTM and CDR2 is ANQGSEA. The CDR3 loop reads CSVEDTGELSGYTF. The CDR3 nucleotides are TGCAGCGTTGAAGATACAGGGGAACTTTCGGGCTACACCTTC.

The chain carries TRBV11-2 and TRBJ2-3; TRBD1 aligns across 10 bases. Looked up from germline, CDR1 is SGHAT and CDR2 is FQNNGV. The CDR3 runs 15 residues. The ends lost 3 bases at V and 5 bases at J; junction bases unmatched: 5. The CDR3 protein is CASSFGTGVEDTQYF. The DNA of the CDR3 is TGTGCCAGCAGCTTCGGGACAGGGGTGGAAGATACGCAGTATTTT. The full variable domain, rest sourced from reference TRBV11-2 and TRBJ2-3, is EAGVAQSPRYKIIEKRQSVAFWCNPISGHATLYWYQQILGQGPKLLIQFQNNGVVDDSQLPKDRFSAERLKGVDSTLKIQPAKLEDSAVYLCASSFGTGVEDTQYFGPGTRLTVL.

In this sample, this clone turned up once. The chain combines TRBV25-1 with TRBJ2-1; no clear D gene. Germline CDR1 and CDR2: MGHDK and SYGVNS. V was clipped by 6 bases and J by 7 bases, with 10 bases between them. The CDR3 spans 12 residues. Written as DNA, the CDR3 is TGTGCCAGCAGGTCGGCGGCGAATGAGCAGTTCTTC. Residues: CASRSAANEQFF.

J is TRBJ2-1 and V is TRBV18; D gene unclear. Germline V gene lookup returns CDR1 KGHSH and CDR2 LQKENI. CDR3 length: 12 amino acids. Trimming removed 3 bases from V and 2 bases from J, with 2 bases in between. The CDR3 region is CASSPPYNEQFF. Written as DNA, the CDR3 is TGTGCCAGCTCACCTCCCTACAATGAGCAGTTCTTC.